This T cell receptor (beta chain) was sequenced for a study of response to subunit inactivated influenza vaccine. Concerning this clonotype itself: Its antigen is unidentified.

Study-wide results and caveats: The authors offered the suggestion that each seasonal influenza vaccination recruits few new T cells.

TCRdb re-derived calls from the RT-PCR reads in MiXCR, one entry per CDR3 protein. The data show fewer than 600,000 distinct CDR3 sequences, with around 7.7% seen just once and less than 15% held by the top ten. The CDR3 totals 14 residues. In germline, CDR1 is ENHRY, CDR2 SYGVKD. Deletions cut 6 bases from V and 1 base from J, with 12 bases between. The chain employs TRBV10-3 and TRBJ1-1; weak D call: TRBD1 (5 bases). This clonotype originated in a man between 50 and 70 years old who received an inactivated influenza vaccine. The sequenced sample was PBMCs from blood, obtained roughly 24 months after vaccination. CDR3 bases: TGTGCCATCAGAGGGGCCTCTGGGAACACTGAAGCTTTCTTT. This gives the protein CAIRGASGNTEAFF.